This T cell receptor (beta chain) was sequenced for a study of T cells in Graves' hyperthyroidism and ophthalmopathy. For this clonotype: What it binds is unknown.

The CDR3 is 13 amino acids. Germline V gives CDR1 DFQATT, CDR2 SNEGSKA (reference sequence). Trimming shortened V by 2 bases and J by 1 base, and 9 bases separated the two germline ends. The TCR beta CDR3 regions underwent amplification using RNA transcripts as the source. HTBI primers were the set used in a first-round RT-PCR of the TCR CDR3. One entry per CDR3 protein results from TCRdb running MiXCR on the multiplex PCR reads. This sample has about 640,000 distinct CDR3 sequences, with less than 25% found just once. Whole-study findings and limits: Most thyroid clonotypes expanded above 0.001 were also detected in blood.

Input material: blood. V gene TRBV20-1 combines with J gene TRBJ2-7; unclear D gene. The receptor comes from a man younger than 40 with Graves' ophthalmopathy. CDR3 DNA: TGCAGTGCTAGATGGGGTAGGTCCTACGAGCAGTACTTC. This gives the protein CSARWGRSYEQYF.